The sequence of this TCR beta chain was determined in a study of T cells after posttransplantation cyclophosphamide (dated by TCRdb to about 2016). With regard to the full study: Using TRB sequencing, the study followed how the T cell repertoire reconstituted after myeloablative bone marrow transplantation in which posttransplantation cyclophosphamide served as GVHD prophylaxis. Samples from some 32 PTCy-treated patients and approximately 15 related bone marrow donors of those patients were subjected to antigen receptor sequencing. Blood from every one of the roughly 35 PTCy patients who had 1-year posttransplant specimens underwent TRB sequencing. In 3 patients, TRB sequencing was also performed on up to about 3 more blood samples taken 2 to 5.2 years after transplant, and in 4 patients, pretransplant blood was also TRB-sequenced. Because TRA and TRB clonality correlated tightly in 10 or so samples, the subsequent TCR analyses were limited to TRB only. Public TRB sequences were compared against a database of over 3,000 sequences linked to responses to pathogens, tumor antigens, self-antigens and alloantigens. Here is what the overall study found, with its caveats: Across about 40 patients, TRB clonality was highly associated with recipient CMV seropositivity and CMV reactivation, and diversity in PTCy patients was similar to diversity in CNI/methotrexate controls. The TRB repertoires of T cells infiltrating skin or GI tract showed only limited overlap with the TRB repertoires of T cells in blood. At 1-2 months, donor-recipient similarity was low but rose over the first year, and the later blood repertoires were often dominated by donor CD8+ memory clones.

Worth noting for this clone: The antigen it recognizes is unknown. The record has no base qualities; no much larger clone is one base away.

The sample's treatment or condition label, in plain terms: high-dose cyclophosphamide on days +3 and +4 as single-agent GVHD prophylaxis. PTCy patients received busulfan and fludarabine conditioning, a related or unrelated marrow graft, and cyclophosphamide on days +3 and +4. The PTCy-treated patients were drawn from a prospective, multi-institutional clinical trial. Mononuclear cells from peripheral blood and bone marrow were separated by Ficoll-Hypaque density centrifugation and then cryopreserved. Genomic DNA was the input for TRB sequencing, which was run either with the immunoSEQ assay at survey resolution or with the hsTCRB kit. The original methods were these. The immunoSEQ software handled the initial read processing, while the LymphoSeq R package was used for the repertoire analyses. Clonality was calculated as 1 minus normalized Shannon entropy, and the Gini coefficient was also calculated for each TRB dataset. To infer phenotypes in unsorted samples, TRB sequences from sorted subsets of the recipient or donor were mapped onto the unsorted samples of the same recipient. In its TCRdb copy, this immuneACCESS table keeps in-frame sequences only and misses some clones. Where compared with another copy, unresolved V genes explain less than half of these, and the others have no known cause. V, J and clone size are taken as reported in that table, and D and trimming were inferred from the DNA itself. This sample has around 22,000 clones in its table, and approximately 87% of those were observed once. The top ten hold roughly 12% of the sample.

Looking up the germline V gene (reference sequence) yields CDR1 MNHEY and CDR2 SMNVEV. At the junction V is shortened by 8 bases and J by 1 base, with 13 bases in between. Counted from cysteine to phenylalanine, this CDR3 has 14 amino acids. Only CDR3 DNA remains: 42 bases, in frame from the first base. The chain couples TRBV27 to TRBJ2-3; the D gene assignment is ambiguous. This TCR was sampled from a female patient aged 30-39 years who received an allogeneic stem cell transplant from an unrelated donor, was CMV-positive, and had no GVHD. A transplant means some T cells may be of graft donor rather than patient origin. Material: PBMCs, obtained after allogeneic stem cell transplant with posttransplant cyclophosphamide. This receptor carries the CDR3 CASCLQRRTDTQYF. The sequenced DNA: TGTGCCAGCTGCTTGCAGCGCCGCACAGATACGCAGTATTTT.